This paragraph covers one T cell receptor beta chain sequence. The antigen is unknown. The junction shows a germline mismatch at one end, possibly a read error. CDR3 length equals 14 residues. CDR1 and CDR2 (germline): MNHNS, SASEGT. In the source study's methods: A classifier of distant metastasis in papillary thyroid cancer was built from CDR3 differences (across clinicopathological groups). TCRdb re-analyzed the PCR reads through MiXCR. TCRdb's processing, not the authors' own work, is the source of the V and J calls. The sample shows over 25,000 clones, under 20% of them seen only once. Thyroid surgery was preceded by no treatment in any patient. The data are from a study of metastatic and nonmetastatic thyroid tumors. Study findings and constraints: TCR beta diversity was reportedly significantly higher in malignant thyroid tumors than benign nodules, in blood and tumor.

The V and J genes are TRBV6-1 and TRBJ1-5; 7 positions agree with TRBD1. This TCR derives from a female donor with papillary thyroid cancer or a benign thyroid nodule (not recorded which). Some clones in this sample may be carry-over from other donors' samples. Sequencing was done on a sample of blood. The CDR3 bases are TGTGCCAGCAGGGACAGGTCATACGATCAGACCCAGCATTTT. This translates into CASRDRSYDQTQHF.